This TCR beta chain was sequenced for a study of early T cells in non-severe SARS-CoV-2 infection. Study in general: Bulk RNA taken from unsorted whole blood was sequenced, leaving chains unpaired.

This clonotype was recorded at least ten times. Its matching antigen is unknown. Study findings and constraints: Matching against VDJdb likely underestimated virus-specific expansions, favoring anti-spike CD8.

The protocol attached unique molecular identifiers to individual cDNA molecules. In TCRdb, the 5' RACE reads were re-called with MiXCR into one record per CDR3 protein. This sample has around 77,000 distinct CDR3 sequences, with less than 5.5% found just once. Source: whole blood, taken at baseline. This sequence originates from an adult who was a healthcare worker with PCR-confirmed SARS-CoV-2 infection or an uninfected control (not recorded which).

CDR3 coding DNA: TGTGCCAGCAGCTTGGATGCCCCGGGACAGGGGCTCTATGGCTACACCTTC. It translates to CASSLDAPGQGLYGYTF. This chain joins TRBV5-4 and TRBJ1-2; 10 bases map to TRBD1. Trimming took 0 bases from V and 4 from J; bases not matched to a gene: 9. The CDR3 has 17 amino acids. Germline-derived CDR1 and CDR2 are SGHNT and YYREEE (reference sequence).